This entry concerns a single T cell receptor (beta chain). The antigen is not known. Vbeta (60) and Jbeta (13) primers were used in the PCR. Under the authors' procedure: Around 9.9 million shared chains were among the 65 million to 85 million unique TCR beta chains that a later analysis counted. The repertoire was sequenced with immunoSEQ multiplex PCR; TCRdb's copy has only in-frame clones and lacks some. Clonal size and the V and J genes are those of that table, whereas D and trimming came from the DNA. The profile covers approximately 110,000 clones, with 70% to 85% appearing a single time and around 2.5% taken by the ten largest. This sample is drawn from a study of cytomegalovirus exposure and HLA in healthy donors. On the study more broadly: Falling in the Caucasian-associated ancestry cluster were approximately 84% of under 450 genotyped donors.

Study-level results: Sequencing artifact likely explains a cluster of highly shared sequence variants. Compared with the approximately 700-donor mean, an Asian-associated ancestry cluster reportedly had fewer N-insertions, according to a later analysis.

The clonotype was recovered from a woman under 30 in good health and CMV-seronegative. The sequenced sample consisted of PBMCs.

CDR3 DNA sequence: TGCGCCAGCAGCTGGACAGGGGGCAATGAAAAACTGTTTTTT. This sequence encodes CASSWTGGNEKLFF. The chain carries TRBV5-1 and TRBJ1-4; 11 bases map to TRBD1. The CDR3 has 14 residues. The ends lost 3 bases at V and 5 bases at J; junction bases unmatched: 0. Germline CDR1 reads SGHRS; CDR2 reads YFSETQ. The variable domain in full, completed from reference TRBV5-1 and TRBJ1-4, reads KAGVTQTPRYLIKTRGQQVTLSCSPISGHRSVSWYQQTPGQGLQFLFEYFSETQRNKGNFPGRFSGRQFSNSRSEMNVSTLELGDSALYLCASSWTGGNEKLFFGSGTQLSVL.